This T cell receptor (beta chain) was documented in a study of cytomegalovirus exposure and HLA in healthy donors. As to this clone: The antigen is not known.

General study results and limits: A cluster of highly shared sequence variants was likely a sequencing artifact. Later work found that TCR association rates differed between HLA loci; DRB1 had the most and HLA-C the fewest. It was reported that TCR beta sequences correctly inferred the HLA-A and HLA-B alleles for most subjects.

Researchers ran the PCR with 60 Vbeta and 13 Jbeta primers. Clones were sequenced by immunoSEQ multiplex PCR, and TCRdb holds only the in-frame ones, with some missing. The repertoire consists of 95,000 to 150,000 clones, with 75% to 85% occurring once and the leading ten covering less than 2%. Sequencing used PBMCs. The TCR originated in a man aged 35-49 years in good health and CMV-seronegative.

CDR3 loop: CASSLVEETQYF. CDR3 sequence (DNA): TGTGCCAGCAGCTTAGTAGAAGAGACCCAGTACTTC. V usage is TRBV7-6 and J usage is TRBJ2-5; D gene ambiguous. The V and J ends lost 1 base and 3 bases respectively, with 3 bases between them. The CDR3 contains 12 residues. In germline, CDR1 is SGHVS, CDR2 FNYEAQ.